Listed here is a single TCR beta chain. These data belong to a study of CD8 T cells in Susac syndrome. The CDR3 length is 15 residues. Germline V lookup: CDR1 SGHRS, CDR2 YFSETQ. Between the trimmed V and J ends, which lost 1 base and 0 bases, there was a span of 8 bases. An input of about 0.5 to 1 ug of RNA was subjected to reverse transcription using random hexamers. MiXCR was run by TCRdb on the immunoSEQ multiplex PCR reads, yielding one entry per CDR3 protein. This sample has hundreds of thousands of distinct CDR3 sequences, with 80% to 95% found just once. The material sequenced was CD4+ T cells from PBMCs. This sequence originates from a human donor with multiple sclerosis. The V and J genes are TRBV5-1 and TRBJ1-3; D is unresolved. The CDR3 sequence: CASSLRSTSGNTIYF. The CDR3 DNA sequence: TGCGCCAGCAGCTTGAGGAGTACCTCTGGAAACACCATATATTTT.